This TCR beta chain emerged from a study of CD8+ T cells in alopecia areata. Germline V CDR1 and CDR2: SGHNT, YENEEA. V shed 3 bases, J shed 6 bases, and the junction held 7 bases outside the gene matches. The CDR3 loop spans 14 amino acids. This clone has just a few counts. It was cDNA, reverse transcribed from extracted RNA, that served as the sequencing template. Produced via immunoSEQ multiplex PCR; TCRdb's table is partial and in-frame only. The sample has some 170,000 clones, about 60% seen once. The sequence was collected from a human donor with alopecia areata. The chain employs TRBV11-3 and TRBJ2-7, with 8 bases that match TRBD1. The input for sequencing was CD4+ T cells sorted from blood, taken at week 0. The CDR3 nucleotides read TGTGCCAGCAGCTTCGCGGACAGGGTAAGCGAGCAGTACTTC. Encoded protein: CASSFADRVSEQYF.